The 20 T cell receptor beta chains in this list originate from one sample, sequenced in a study of T-cell reconstitution after alpha-beta-depleted transplantation in children. Molecular barcoding with unique molecular identifiers was used for the TCRbeta library. Via MiXCR, TCRdb re-called the PCR reads, giving one row per CDR3 protein. The sample lists about 110,000 distinct CDR3 sequences; approximately 10% were seen once. Sequencing used PBMCs, obtained before TCRalphabeta/CD19-depleted stem cell transplant. These receptor sequences come from a boy between 2 and 15 years old with acute lymphoblastic leukemia, due to receive a stem cell transplant.

The J gene is TRBJ2-7, the V gene TRBV5-1, with 7 positions matching TRBD2. The germline gives CDR1 SGHRS, CDR2 YFSETQ. The ends lost 1 base at V and 2 bases at J; junction bases unmatched: 9. This CDR3 is built from 16 residues. This chain's CDR3 is CASSLRLAGEPYEQYF. DNA for the CDR3: TGCGCCAGCAGCTTGAGACTGGCGGGAGAGCCCTACGAGCAGTACTTC.

This clonotype was seen only a few times. The chain combines TRBV5-6 with TRBJ2-7; 14 bases align to TRBD2. Germline V CDR1 and CDR2: SGHDT, YYEEEE. The junction had 12 bases not matched to a gene; V was cut back by 3 bases and J by 4 bases. The CDR3 sequence is 18 residues long. Here the CDR3 reads CASSSRPGTSGRAYEQYF. Here the CDR3 DNA reads TGTGCCAGCAGCTCACGTCCCGGGACTAGCGGGAGAGCTTACGAGCAGTACTTC.

Comments on this clonotype: A much larger clone differs from this one at a single base, so this may be a read error. The chain links TRBV6-1 to TRBJ2-3, with D perhaps matching TRBD1 or TRBD2 (6 bases each). The CDR3 loop spans 17 amino acids. The germline V and J ends were trimmed by 5 bases and 4 bases, with 22 bases remaining between them. Germline assignment: CDR1 MNHNS and CDR2 SASEGT. In DNA form, the CDR3 reads TGTGCCAGCAGTCCTGGCCCCCGGGGGCGAAACGCAGATACGCAGTATTTT. Encoded protein: CASSPGPRGRNADTQYF.

The CDR3 nucleotides are TGCAGTGGGGGCCAGGGTCCGGAGCAGTTCTTC. Translation: CSGGQGPEQFF. The chain couples TRBV20-1 to TRBJ2-1; possible D gene TRBD1, 5 bases. This CDR3 is built from 11 residues. V was cut by 7 bases and J by 10 bases, with 14 bases left in between. Germline loops: CDR1 DFQATT, CDR2 SNEGSKA (reference sequence).

This clonotype has ten or more counts. The V and J genes are TRBV5-1 and TRBJ2-3; no reliable D call. Trimming left V 0 bases short and J 7 bases short, with 15 bases between. Germline CDR1 SGHRS, CDR2 YFSETQ. The CDR3 length is 15 residues. The CDR3 protein is CASSLEAGSTHTQYF. DNA for the CDR3: TGCGCCAGCAGCTTGGAGGCAGGCAGCACGCATACGCAGTATTTT.

In this sample, this clonotype turned up a few times. The rearrangement uses TRBV7-8 and TRBJ2-4, with 11 bases identical to TRBD2. Germline V gene data show CDR1 as SGHVS and CDR2 as FQNEAQ. Losses at the gene ends were 2 bases for V and 9 bases for J; bases not matched to a gene: 6. The CDR3 spans 15 residues. CDR3 coding DNA: TGTGCCAGCAGCTTAAGTCGACTAGCGGGAAGCATTCAGTACTTC. It translates to CASSLSRLAGSIQYF.

This clonotype has just a few counts. J is TRBJ2-7 and V is TRBV18, with D possibly being TRBD2 (6 bases). This CDR3 is built from 17 residues. CDR1 and CDR2 (germline): KGHSH, LQKENI. The ends were cut back, 1 base at V and 5 bases at J, with 21 bases in the middle. CDR3 sequence (DNA): TGTGCCAGCTCACCACGGATCCTCACCGGGGGTAGACACGAGCAGTACTTC. Its translation is CASSPRILTGGRHEQYF.

This clonotype showed up just a few times. The rearrangement uses TRBV10-3 and TRBJ2-1; 7 bases fit TRBD1. The J segment lost 6 bases and the V segment lost 4 bases, leaving 3 bases of the junction unmatched. This CDR3 is built from 13 residues. Germline lookup yields CDR1 ENHRY and CDR2 SYGVKD. The CDR3 protein is CAISGQGSNEQFF. Written as DNA, the CDR3 is TGTGCCATCAGTGGACAGGGAAGCAATGAGCAGTTCTTC.

This chain links TRBV5-1 with TRBJ2-1; the match to TRBD2 covers 8 bases. CDR1 is SGHRS and CDR2 is YFSETQ in the germline V gene. CDR3 length equals 15 residues. Trimming at V came to 3 bases and at J to 6 bases, leaving 8 bases not matched to a gene. The CDR3 nucleotides are TGCGCCAGCAGCTCAAACGTTGGGACTAGCAATGAGCAGTTCTTC. Protein sequence: CASSSNVGTSNEQFF.

Ten or more counts support this clonotype. This chain connects TRBV12-3 or TRBV12-4 to TRBJ2-1; 8 positions agree with TRBD2. V gave up 6 bases and J gave up 10 bases; unmatched junction bases: 17. This CDR3 is 16 amino acids long. As DNA, the CDR3 is TGTGCCAGCAGCCGACCCTTGGATAGCGGGGTGTTCGAGCAGTTCTTC. Translating gives CASSRPLDSGVFEQFF.

V and J are TRBV20-1 and TRBJ2-7, with D hard to call. Trimming took 2 bases from V and 0 from J, leaving 14 bases between them. The germline V gene encodes CDR1 DFQATT and CDR2 SNEGSKA (reference sequence). This CDR3 spans 15 amino acids. The CDR3 coding sequence is TGCAGTGCTAGACAGATGGGTTATAGCTCCTACGAGCAGTACTTC. Translated: CSARQMGYSSYEQYF.

This clonotype was seen ten or more times. The chain couples TRBV25-1 to TRBJ2-7, with 9 nucleotides matching TRBD1. The germline V gene encodes CDR1 MGHDK and CDR2 SYGVNS. This CDR3 has 15 amino acids. Losses at the gene ends were 2 bases for V and 4 bases for J; bases not matched to a gene: 6. CDR3 sequence reads: CASSEPGTGSYEQYF. The CDR3 coding sequence is TGTGCCAGCAGTGAACCAGGGACAGGGAGTTACGAGCAGTACTTC.

In its sample, this clonotype was seen many times. The CDR3 spells CASSPSTAATNEKLFF. The DNA of the CDR3 is TGTGCCAGCAGCCCTTCCACAGCAGCAACTAATGAAAAACTGTTTTTT. J is TRBJ1-4 and V is TRBV7-2; no definite D call. The CDR3 contains 16 residues. Trimming took off 5 bases at V and 0 bases at J, with 13 bases between the two ends. The germline V gene has CDR1 SGHTA and CDR2 FQGNSA. The whole variable domain, filled in from reference TRBV7-2 and TRBJ1-4, reads GAGVSQSPSNKVTEKGKDVELRCDPISGHTALYWYRQSLGQGLEFLIYFQGNSAPDKSGLPSDRFSAERTGGSVSTLTIQRTQQEDSAVYLCASSPSTAATNEKLFFGSGTQLSVL.

The chain joins TRBV28 to TRBJ1-1, with 8 bases identical to TRBD1. CDR1 is MDHEN and CDR2 is SYDVKM in the germline V gene. Trimming removed 6 bases from V and 1 base from J; junction bases left unmatched: 4. The CDR3 contains 14 residues. CDR3 nucleotides: TGTGCCAGCAGCATTCAGGGGGCGAACACTGAAGCTTTCTTT. Encoded protein: CASSIQGANTEAFF.

The chain combines TRBV5-1 with TRBJ2-7, with D possibly being TRBD1 (6 bases). The CDR3 sequence is 15 residues long. Germline V gene sequence: CDR1 SGHRS, CDR2 YFSETQ. Trimming left V 0 bases short and J 1 base short, with 11 bases between. CDR3 in DNA: TGCGCCAGCAGCTTGGACAGGGCCCGATCCTACGAGCAGTACTTC. Translated: CASSLDRARSYEQYF.

This clonotype has a count of ten or more. The rearrangement joins TRBV7-8 to TRBJ2-3; perhaps TRBD2 as D (6 bases). The V and J ends lost 0 bases and 1 base respectively, with 8 bases between them. Germline V gene lookup returns CDR1 SGHVS and CDR2 FQNEAQ. CDR3 length: 15 residues. The CDR3 region has the DNA TGTGCCAGCAGCTTAGCGGCTAGCGGCACAGATACGCAGTATTTT. Protein sequence: CASSLAASGTDTQYF.

This CDR3 reads CSGRAPGLAGVEQYF. CDR3 bases: TGCAGTGGCAGGGCTCCGGGACTAGCGGGAGTCGAGCAGTACTTC. The genes are TRBV20-1 and TRBJ2-7; 14 nucleotides line up with TRBD2. CDR3 length equals 15 residues. Looked up from germline, CDR1 is DFQATT and CDR2 is SNEGSKA (reference sequence). With 7 bases clipped from V and 6 bases from J, the junction kept 11 bases outside the gene matches.

There are a few counts of this clonotype. The chain combines TRBV12-3 or TRBV12-4 with TRBJ1-1; D gene ambiguous. The CDR3 is made up of 16 amino acids. V shed 5 bases and J shed 0 bases, with 16 bases lying between them. This chain's CDR3 is CASSPGRGLMNTEAFF. As DNA, the CDR3 is TGTGCCAGCAGTCCCGGGCGAGGCTTGATGAACACTGAAGCTTTCTTT.

The chain links TRBV10-2 to TRBJ2-7; weak D call: TRBD1 (6 bases). Germline CDR1 and CDR2: WSHSY and SAAADI. This CDR3 contains 15 residues. V lost 3 bases to trimming and J lost 5 bases, with 17 bases between them. CDR3 protein: CASSDSQGKIDEQYF. CDR3 DNA sequence: TGCGCCAGCAGTGACTCGCAGGGGAAAATTGACGAGCAGTACTTC.

V gene TRBV20-1 combines with J gene TRBJ1-5, with a weak D call TRBD1 (5 bases). The length of the CDR3 is 13 residues. With 3 bases removed from V and 4 bases from J, the gap between germline ends came to 10 bases. The V gene's germline CDR1 is DFQATT and CDR2 SNEGSKA (reference sequence). CDR3 sequence reads: CSARGGRNQPQHF. The CDR3 DNA reads TGCAGTGCTAGGGGGGGAAGAAATCAGCCCCAGCATTTT.